Below, 11 T cell receptor beta chains from the same sample are listed, as sequenced in a study of T cell responses to AZD1222 COVID-19 vaccine. Libraries were prepared by immunoSEQ multiplex PCR; TCRdb keeps only in-frame clonotypes and omits some of them. The sample gives 130,000 or so clones, around 92% of which show up once; about 1.9% is in the top ten. The sample here was peripheral blood, taken on day 0 of AZD1222 vaccination. These receptors were obtained from an adult in good health.

This rearrangement joins TRBV6-5 to TRBJ1-1; D is ambiguous. Trimming shortened V by 6 bases and J by 1 base, and 9 bases separated the two germline ends. CDR3 length: 13 amino acids. Looked up from germline, CDR1 is MNHEY and CDR2 is SVGAGI. CDR3 loop: CASRSQGNTEAFF. CDR3 coding DNA: TGTGCCAGCAGAAGCCAAGGGAACACTGAAGCTTTCTTT.

J is TRBJ1-5 and V is TRBV5-5; unclear D gene. CDR3 length equals 13 residues. Trimming took 1 base from V and 5 from J, leaving 7 bases between them. Germline CDR1 SGHKS, CDR2 YYEKEE (reference sequence). This CDR3 is CASSLLAHQPQHF. The CDR3 nucleotides read TGTGCCAGCAGCTTGCTAGCACATCAGCCCCAGCATTTT.

The genes are TRBV18 and TRBJ2-2, with D perhaps matching TRBD1 (6 bases). This CDR3 comprises 14 residues. The V gene's germline CDR1 is KGHSH and CDR2 LQKENI. The germline V and J ends were trimmed by 4 bases and 7 bases, with 13 bases remaining between them. The CDR3 loop reads CASSLQQGGGELFF. CDR3 in DNA: TGTGCCAGCTCACTGCAACAGGGCGGCGGGGAGCTGTTTTTT.

The chain joins TRBV5-1 to TRBJ2-1; D remains unclear. V was pared by 0 bases and J by 0 bases, with 13 bases between. The CDR3 covers 17 residues. Germline V gene lookup returns CDR1 SGHRS and CDR2 YFSETQ. The CDR3 DNA reads as TGCGCCAGCAGCTTGGGGATTCTGGTGAGCTCCTACAATGAGCAGTTCTTC. Translation gives CASSLGILVSSYNEQFF.

The table lists this clone with a few counts. The chain combines TRBV7-2 with TRBJ1-1; 7 bases align to TRBD1. The CDR3 has 14 amino acids. With V trimmed by 5 bases and J by 6 bases, 9 bases remained unmatched. Germline CDR1 reads SGHTA; CDR2 reads FQGNSA. This CDR3 reads CASSLQGLFSEAFF. The CDR3 region has the DNA TGTGCCAGCAGCCTACAGGGGTTGTTCTCTGAAGCTTTCTTT.

The V call is TRBV5-1, the J call TRBJ2-5, with D perhaps matching TRBD1 or TRBD2 (5 bases each). V lost 1 base, J lost 5 bases, and 12 bases lay in between. This CDR3 contains 14 residues. The germline CDR1 and CDR2 sequences are SGHRS and YFSETQ. The CDR3 protein is CASSLRGPRETQYF. CDR3 in DNA: TGCGCCAGCAGCTTGCGGGGCCCGAGGGAGACCCAGTACTTC.

The rearrangement links TRBV25-1 to TRBJ2-1; 7 positions match TRBD2. Germline V CDR1 and CDR2: MGHDK, SYGVNS. The ends lost 7 bases at V and 8 bases at J; junction bases unmatched: 14. There are 15 residues in the CDR3. Written as DNA, the CDR3 is TGTGCCAGCACTTCAACCGGGACTACTTTCTATGAGCAGTTCTTC. Translating it yields CASTSTGTTFYEQFF.

The chain is built from TRBV19 and TRBJ1-1; no definite D call. CDR3 size: 14 residues. Germline assignment: CDR1 LNHDA and CDR2 SQIVND (reference sequence). V lost 3 bases and J 0 bases, leaving 8 bases between the germline ends. The CDR3 DNA follows: TGTGCCAGTAGTATGACGACCTTGAACACTGAAGCTTTCTTT. It is translated as CASSMTTLNTEAFF.

The chain links TRBV2 to TRBJ1-2; no firm D call. Germline V gene sequence: CDR1 SNHLY, CDR2 FYNNEI. Trimming cost V 6 bases and J 4 bases, with 9 bases left between them. This CDR3 contains 12 residues. The CDR3: CASRGGFYGYTF. The CDR3 DNA follows: TGTGCCAGCAGAGGCGGCTTCTATGGCTACACCTTC. The full variable domain, its missing parts supplied by reference TRBV2 and TRBJ1-2, is EPEVTQTPSHQVTQMGQEVILRCVPISNHLYFYWYRQILGQKVEFLVSFYNNEISEKSEIFDDQFSVERPDGSNFTLKIRSTKLEDSAMYFCASRGGFYGYTFGSGTRLTVV.

This chain connects TRBV6-2 or TRBV6-3 to TRBJ1-5; D is perhaps TRBD1 (6 bases). V was pared by 4 bases and J by 0 bases, with 10 bases between. CDR3 length: 15 residues. In germline, CDR1 is MNHEY, CDR2 SVGEGT. CDR3 in DNA: TGTGCCAGCAGTTCGTCAGGGGTTAGCAATCAGCCCCAGCATTTT. It is translated as CASSSSGVSNQPQHF.

The chain couples TRBV3-1 (or the pseudogene TRBV3-2) to TRBJ1-4; D unclear. CDR1 and CDR2 from the germline V gene are LGHDT and YNNKEL (reference sequence). V lost 1 base to trimming and J lost 0 bases, with 12 bases between them. CDR3 length equals 17 residues. CDR3 protein: CASSQVFSFATNEKLFF. CDR3 DNA sequence: TGTGCCAGCAGCCAAGTATTCAGCTTTGCAACTAATGAAAAACTGTTTTTT.